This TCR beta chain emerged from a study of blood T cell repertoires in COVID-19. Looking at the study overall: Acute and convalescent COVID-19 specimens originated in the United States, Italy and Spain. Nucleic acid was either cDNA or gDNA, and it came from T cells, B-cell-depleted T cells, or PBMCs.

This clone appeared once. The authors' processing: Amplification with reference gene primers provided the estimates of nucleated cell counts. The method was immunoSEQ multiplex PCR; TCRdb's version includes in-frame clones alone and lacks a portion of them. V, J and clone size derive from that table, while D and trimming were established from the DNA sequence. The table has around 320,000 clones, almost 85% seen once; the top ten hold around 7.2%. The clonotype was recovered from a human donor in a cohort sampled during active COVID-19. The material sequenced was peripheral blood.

The CDR3 nucleotides are TGTGCCAGCAGCTCGCCTATCCGGACTCGACGCTCCTACAATGAGCAGTTCTTC. It translates to CASSSPIRTRRSYNEQFF. V gene TRBV7-8 combines with J gene TRBJ2-1; D possibly corresponds to TRBD2 (5 bases). V gave up 4 bases and J gave up 0 bases, with 19 bases separating them. This CDR3 region has 18 residues. CDR1 and CDR2 (germline): SGHVS, FQNEAQ.